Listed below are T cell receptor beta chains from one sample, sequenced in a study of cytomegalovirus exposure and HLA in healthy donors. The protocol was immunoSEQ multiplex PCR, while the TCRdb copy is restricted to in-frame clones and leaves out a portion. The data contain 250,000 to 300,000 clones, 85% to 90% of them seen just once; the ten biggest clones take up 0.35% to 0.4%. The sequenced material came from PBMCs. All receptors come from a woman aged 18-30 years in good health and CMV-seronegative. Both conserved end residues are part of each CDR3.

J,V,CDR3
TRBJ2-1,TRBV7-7,CASSFEQHNEQFF
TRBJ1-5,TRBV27,CASSKGSNRGNQPQHF
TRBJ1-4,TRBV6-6,CASSSQGGNEKLFF
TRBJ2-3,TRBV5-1,CASSLVSSGGASANTDTQYF
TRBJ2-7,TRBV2,CASRPTVYEQYF
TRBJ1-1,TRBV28,CASRINTGGWTEAFF
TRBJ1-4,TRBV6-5,CASRDDRGAEKLFF
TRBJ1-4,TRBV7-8,CASSLVGQYNEKLFF
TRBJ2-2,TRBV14,CASSSGTGGRWGTGELFF
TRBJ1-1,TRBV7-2,CASSPHGAGTPMNTEAFF
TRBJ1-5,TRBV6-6,CASSYGVGTPDQPQHF
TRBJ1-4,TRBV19,CAVGTGADEKLFF
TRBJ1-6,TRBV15,CATSRDTGGNSPLHF
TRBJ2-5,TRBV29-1,CSVVGAGGETQYF
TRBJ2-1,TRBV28,CASSSRGNEQFF
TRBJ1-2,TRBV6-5,CASSYSAGQLNYGYTF
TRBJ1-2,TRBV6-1,CASSEDRINYGYTF
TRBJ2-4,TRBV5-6,CASSLESGAVDIQYF
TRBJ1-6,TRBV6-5,CASWSPGESPLHF
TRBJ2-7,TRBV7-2,CASSLGPVGGYEQYF
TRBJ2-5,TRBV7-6,CASSLSEETQYF
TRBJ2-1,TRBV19,CASSIGASGGNEQFF
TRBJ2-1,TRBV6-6,CASRSHGGGSDNEQFF
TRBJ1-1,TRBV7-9,CASISRLNTEAFF
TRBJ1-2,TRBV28,CASSLSGGRAYGYTF
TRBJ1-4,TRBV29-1,CSVEGGQGASEKLFF
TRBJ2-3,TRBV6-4,CASSAGDDTDTQYF
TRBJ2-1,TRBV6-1,CASSLAGFYNEQFF
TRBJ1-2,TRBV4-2,CASSLTPGQGASGYTF
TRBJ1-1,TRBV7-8,CASSLDQGAEAFF
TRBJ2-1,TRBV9,CASSFRLAGDNEQFF
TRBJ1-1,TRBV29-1,CSVVTTVNTEAFF